This T cell receptor (beta chain) was obtained from a study of type 1 regulatory T cells (dated by TCRdb to the early 2020s). General notes on the study: The study characterized an in vitro protocol that generated a Tr1-enriched, alloantigen-specific CD4 T cell product named T-allo10. Patients with hematological malignancies who were receiving allogeneic hematopoietic stem cell transplantation were the group in which T-allo10 was being clinically evaluated. The full study reports these points: A more restricted TCR repertoire was observed in Tr1 cells than in non-Tr1 cells, and this restriction was interpreted in the study as alloantigen-induced clonal expansion.

About this clonotype: No cognate antigen has been identified for it. No base qualities exist here, and no much larger clone lies one base off it.

TCRdb shows the sequencer as Illumina MiSeq. TCRdb reprocessed the public reads (quality trimming at Q25 with fastp, clone calling with MiXCR) and kept in-frame beta chains. CDR3 protein sequences are deduplicated, and each keeps its most common genes and DNA. The sample contains under 85,000 distinct CDR3 sequences, roughly 49% of them found a single time. The top ten constitute less than 2.5% of the sample. From the cysteine through the phenylalanine, the CDR3 covers 14 amino acids. Only the CDR3 DNA stays, 42 bases, in frame from base 1. V and J are truncated by 0 bases and 1 base respectively, leaving an intervening sequence of 7 bases. From the germline V gene, CDR1 is SGHRS and CDR2 is YFSETQ.

Specimen: cultured non-Tr1 T cells, either the whole culture or a sorted T cell fraction (not recorded which). Interpreted using the paper, the cell subset or site label stands for: non-Tr1 population from the T-allo10 product. The sequence was collected from a human donor in good health. Recombination connected TRBV5-1 to TRBJ1-1; the D gene is perhaps TRBD1, on 5 matching bases. The nucleotide sequence reads as follows: TGCGCCAGCAGCTTGGGACAGCCGAACACTGAAGCTTTCTTT. Its protein is CASSLGQPNTEAFF.